The T cell receptor (beta chain) under discussion was sequenced for a study of T cell responses to AZD1222 COVID-19 vaccine. Study information: Whether given at about 4 or about 12 weeks, second doses were pooled.

Findings of the study overall: Repertoires were collected only later (after the peak T cell response had occurred). Clonal diversity may have been underestimated, and the donors were mostly white British, with more females than males.

This clone occurred once. The antigen is unknown. Produced via immunoSEQ multiplex PCR; TCRdb's table is partial and in-frame only. The sample has about 140,000 clones, approximately 85% seen once. Germline values: CDR1 MNHEY, CDR2 SVGAGI. The CDR3 consists of 10 residues. Trimming removed 7 bases from V and 9 bases from J, with 9 bases in between. The sequences come from peripheral blood, collected on day 0 of AZD1222 vaccination. This chain links TRBV6-5 with TRBJ1-1, with unresolved D. The source of this sequence is an adult in good health. CDR3 coding DNA: TGTGCCAGCATAGGTCTCCAAGCTTTCTTT. Translated, it gives CASIGLQAFF.